Below are 27 T cell receptor beta chains sequenced from a single sample in a study of T cell responses to AZD1222 COVID-19 vaccine (dated by TCRdb to 2020 to 2023). According to the study, the label for this sample's time point signals: baseline before first vaccination. Library creation used the immunoSEQ multiplex PCR assay. The table was pulled from immuneACCESS by TCRdb, which kept in-frame rearrangements only. Such tables lose some clones; where checked, under half of the loss comes from unresolved V genes, and the rest has no known cause. This sample has about 130,000 clones in its table, and around 90% of those were observed once. The top ten hold 1.9% of the sample. Sequences were derived from peripheral blood, sampled on day 0 of AZD1222 vaccination. These TCRs come from an adult in good health.

The chain links TRBV6-6 to TRBJ2-7, with no clear D. The CDR3 contains 15 residues. Trimming removed 3 bases at V and 1 base at J, with 13 bases between. Germline-derived CDR1 and CDR2 are MNHNY and SVGAGI (reference sequence). This CDR3 reads CASSYPERASYEQYF. CDR3 nucleotides: TGTGCCAGCAGTTATCCCGAACGGGCGTCCTACGAGCAGTACTTC.

Details on this clone: The junction departs from germline at one end; a sequencing error may be responsible. This chain links TRBV24-1 with TRBJ1-2; TRBD1 agrees at 8 bases. Germline CDR1 and CDR2: KGHDR and SFDVKD. The CDR3 spans 13 residues. CDR3 DNA sequence: TGTGCCACCAGTGAAGGGACAGGCTTGGCTCTAGCCTTC. This gives the protein CATSEGTGLALAF.

The V call is TRBV7-2, the J call TRBJ1-2; D is uncertain. The V end was cut by 0 bases, the J end by 1 base, with 18 bases between. This CDR3 contains 18 residues. Looked up from germline, CDR1 is SGHTA and CDR2 is FQGNSA. DNA of the CDR3: TGTGCCAGCAGCTTAGCGCTAGTGACCGGCCTAGATAACTATGGCTACACCTTC. This translates into CASSLALVTGLDNYGYTF.

In this sample, this clone turned up once. This chain joins TRBV29-1 and TRBJ1-1; no clear D gene. CDR3 size: 13 residues. Trimming removed 6 bases from V and 4 bases from J, with 15 bases in between. Germline V gene data show CDR1 as SQVTM and CDR2 as ANQGSEA. The CDR3 loop is CSVLEQVVTEAFF. The CDR3 nucleotides read TGCAGCGTGCTTGAGCAGGTGGTCACTGAAGCTTTCTTT.

The J gene is TRBJ2-1, the V gene TRBV6-5; D is ambiguous. CDR1 is MNHEY, CDR2 SVGAGI, per germline. V dropped 2 bases and J dropped 4 bases, with 6 bases sitting between them. The CDR3 runs 13 residues. The CDR3 here is CASSYTDYNEQFF. The CDR3 DNA follows: TGTGCCAGCAGTTACACAGATTACAATGAGCAGTTCTTC.

The chain links TRBV11-2 to TRBJ1-3; unclear D gene. Trimming took 6 bases from V and 0 from J, leaving 6 bases between them. In germline, CDR1 is SGHAT, CDR2 FQNNGV. CDR3 length: 13 residues. For the CDR3, the DNA is TGTGCCAGCAGGCCAAGCTCTGGAAACACCATATATTTT. Its translation is CASRPSSGNTIYF.

J is TRBJ2-7 and V is TRBV3-1 (or the pseudogene TRBV3-2); D unresolved. This CDR3 is 11 amino acids long. Germline assignment: CDR1 LGHDT and CDR2 YNNKEL (reference sequence). The V and J ends lost 0 bases and 7 bases respectively, with 4 bases between them. CDR3: CASSQETEQYF. The CDR3 DNA follows: TGTGCCAGCAGCCAAGAGACGGAGCAGTACTTC.

J is TRBJ2-5 and V is TRBV14; D gene unclear. The CDR3 totals 15 residues. V was pared by 0 bases and J by 1 base, with 9 bases between. The germline CDR1 and CDR2 sequences are SGHDN and FVKESK. The CDR3 is CASSQDGRFQETQYF. The CDR3, as DNA: TGTGCCAGCAGCCAAGATGGCAGATTCCAAGAGACCCAGTACTTC. Filled out from reference TRBV14 and TRBJ2-5, the complete variable domain reads EAGVTQFPSHSVIEKGQTVTLRCDPISGHDNLYWYRRVMGKEIKFLLHFVKESKQDESGMPNNRFLAERTGGTYSTLKVQPAELEDSGVYFCASSQDGRFQETQYFGPGTRLLVL.

To note about this clone: Germline is not matched at one junction end, which may reflect a read error. The V call is TRBV28, the J call TRBJ1-2; a weak D match, TRBD1 (6 bases). The germline V gene has CDR1 MDHEN and CDR2 SYDVKM. This CDR3 contains 10 residues. The CDR3 nucleotides are TGTGCCAGCAGTTACAGGGCTGTGTCCTTC. Protein product: CASSYRAVSF.

The V and J genes are TRBV5-4 and TRBJ1-1; a weak D match, TRBD1 (6 bases). The CDR3 covers 11 residues. V was clipped by 7 bases and J by 7 bases, with 11 bases between them. Germline CDR1 reads SGHNT; CDR2 reads YYREEE (reference sequence). The CDR3 loop reads CASSRGDEAFF. The DNA of the CDR3 is TGTGCCAGCTCCAGGGGTGATGAAGCTTTCTTT.

This chain uses TRBV5-1 with TRBJ1-4; D call uncertain. The V and J ends lost 1 base and 8 bases respectively, with 9 bases between them. The CDR3 totals 13 residues. Per germline, CDR1 SGHRS and CDR2 YFSETQ. The CDR3 nucleotides are TGCGCCAGCAGCTTGCCTGGAGGGGAAAAACTGTTTTTT. It yields the protein CASSLPGGEKLFF.

This chain uses TRBV4-2 with TRBJ2-2, with no clear D. Germline values: CDR1 LGHNA, CDR2 YNFKEQ. Between the trimmed V and J ends, which lost 0 bases and 1 base, there was a span of 3 bases. There are 14 residues in the CDR3. CDR3 sequence: CASSQEGNTGELFF. CDR3 sequence (DNA): TGTGCCAGCAGCCAAGAAGGGAACACCGGGGAGCTGTTTTTT.

CDR3 sequence reads: CASSLEITTNEKLFF. The CDR3 DNA sequence: TGTGCCAGCAGCTTGGAGATAACAACTAATGAAAAACTGTTTTTT. The gene calls are TRBV7-8 and TRBJ1-4; the D is unclear. This CDR3 is 15 amino acids long. V was trimmed by 3 bases and J by 0 bases, leaving 8 bases between them. The germline gives CDR1 SGHVS, CDR2 FQNEAQ.

The genes are TRBV29-1 and TRBJ1-1; D unresolved. The CDR3 is made up of 12 amino acids. V was clipped by 7 bases and J by 5 bases, with 14 bases between them. Germline lookup yields CDR1 SQVTM and CDR2 ANQGSEA. The chain's CDR3 is CSGIEGWTEAFF. CDR3 nucleotide sequence: TGCAGCGGAATTGAGGGTTGGACTGAAGCTTTCTTT.

The rearrangement joins TRBV9 to TRBJ1-5; D ambiguous. The CDR3 contains 15 residues. CDR1 SGDLS and CDR2 YYNGEE come from the germline V gene. The V and J ends lost 0 bases and 2 bases respectively, with 9 bases between them. CDR3 sequence: CASSVGQWGNQPQHF. CDR3 sequence (DNA): TGTGCCAGCAGCGTAGGTCAGTGGGGCAATCAGCCCCAGCATTTT.

The chain combines TRBV3-1 (or the pseudogene TRBV3-2) with TRBJ1-6; D is perhaps TRBD1 (5 bases). The V gene's germline CDR1 is LGHDT and CDR2 YNNKEL (reference sequence). Between the trimmed V and J ends, which lost 1 base and 6 bases, there was a span of 7 bases. This CDR3 contains 14 residues. CDR3 protein: CASSQGRVNSPLHF. CDR3 DNA: TGTGCCAGCAGCCAAGGCAGGGTTAATTCACCCCTCCACTTT.

The chain carries TRBV5-5 and TRBJ1-2; D not resolved. Trimming took off 0 bases at V and 3 bases at J, with 3 bases between the two ends. Germline V CDR1 and CDR2: SGHKS, YYEKEE (reference sequence). The CDR3 contains 12 residues. The CDR3 DNA follows: TGTGCCAGCAGCTTGGGAGACTATGGCTACACCTTC. Protein: CASSLGDYGYTF. The full variable domain, in which reference TRBV5-5 and TRBJ1-2 provide the parts outside the CDR3, is DAGVTQSPTHLIKTRGQQVTLRCSPISGHKSVSWYQQVLGQGPQFIFQYYEKEERGRGNFPDRFSARQFPNYSSELNVNALLLGDSALYLCASSLGDYGYTFGSGTRLTVV.

This chain links TRBV7-3 with TRBJ2-1, with 14 positions matching TRBD2. The CDR3 extends over 15 amino acids. CDR1 is SGHTA and CDR2 is FQGTGA in the germline V gene. Unmatched junction bases numbered 2, after V lost 5 bases and J lost 5 bases. CDR3 nucleotide sequence: TGTGCCAGCAGCGTGGGACTAGCGGGGGACAATGAGCAGTTCTTC. Translated: CASSVGLAGDNEQFF.

This chain links TRBV19 with TRBJ2-2, with D hard to call. Germline V gene sequence: CDR1 LNHDA, CDR2 SQIVND (reference sequence). The CDR3 is 13 amino acids. The V gene lost 8 bases and the J gene lost 3 bases, with 10 bases spanning the gap. CDR3 sequence (DNA): TGTGCCAGTCCGGCCGCGGACACCGGGGAGCTGTTTTTT. Translated: CASPAADTGELFF.

The chain joins TRBV6-6 to TRBJ1-3; D gene uncertain. The CDR3 is made up of 14 amino acids. Germline V gene sequence: CDR1 MNHNY, CDR2 SVGAGI (reference sequence). The ends were cut back, 7 bases at V and 0 bases at J, with 10 bases in the middle. The CDR3: CASKEGSSGNTIYF. The CDR3 DNA is TGTGCCAGCAAAGAAGGTAGCTCTGGAAACACCATATATTTT.

V and J are TRBV28 and TRBJ1-2; 8 nucleotides line up with TRBD1. Unmatched junction bases numbered 5, after V lost 6 bases and J lost 5 bases. In germline, CDR1 is MDHEN, CDR2 SYDVKM. This CDR3 spans 13 amino acids. The CDR3 DNA is TGTGCCAGCAGCCCAGACAGGGGATATGGCTACACCTTC. It codes for CASSPDRGYGYTF.

The rearrangement links TRBV9 to TRBJ2-2; 8 nucleotides match TRBD2. Germline V gives CDR1 SGDLS, CDR2 YYNGEE. The length of the CDR3 is 17 residues. The V and J ends lost 0 bases and 5 bases, in that order; junction bases with no gene match: 9. CDR3 amino acids: CASSVGGTGGPTGELFF. In DNA form, the CDR3 reads TGTGCCAGCAGCGTAGGAGGGACGGGGGGGCCGACCGGGGAGCTGTTTTTT. The entire variable domain, with the rest obtained from reference TRBV9 and TRBJ2-2, is as follows: DSGVTQTPKHLITATGQRVTLRCSPRSGDLSVYWYQQSLDQGLQFLIQYYNGEERAKGNILERFSAQQFPDLHSELNLSSLELGDSALYFCASSVGGTGGPTGELFFGEGSRLTVL.

V and J are TRBV15 and TRBJ1-3, with no clear D. This CDR3 spans 15 amino acids. Germline V gene sequence: CDR1 LNHNV, CDR2 YYDKDF (reference sequence). Trimming removed 5 bases at V and 0 bases at J, with 11 bases between. The CDR3 nucleotides are TGTGCCACCAGCGACCGACGGAACTCTGGAAACACCATATATTTT. It translates to CATSDRRNSGNTIYF.

This rearrangement joins TRBV5-4 to TRBJ1-5, with TRBD1 matching 10 bases. V lost 3 bases and J lost 6; bases outside the gene matches: 3. The length of the CDR3 is 14 residues. The V gene's germline CDR1 is SGHNT and CDR2 YYREEE (reference sequence). The CDR3 bases are TGTGCCAGCAGCTCCGGGACAGGGGTTCAGCCCCAGCATTTT. Protein sequence: CASSSGTGVQPQHF.

The chain carries TRBV11-2 and TRBJ2-7; a possible D gene is TRBD2 (5 bases). V shed 3 bases and J shed 0 bases, with 15 bases lying between them. Germline CDR1 and CDR2: SGHAT and FQNNGV. This CDR3 comprises 16 residues. The CDR3 nucleotides are TGTGCCAGCAGCTTCCAGGTAGCGCTGAGCTCCTACGAGCAGTACTTC. The encoded protein is CASSFQVALSSYEQYF.

The V and J genes are TRBV6-6 and TRBJ2-2; maybe TRBD1 (5 bases). This CDR3 is built from 10 residues. V gave up 9 bases and J gave up 7 bases, with 6 bases separating them. CDR1 and CDR2 (germline): MNHNY, SVGAGI (reference sequence). CDR3: CASRGGELFF. For the CDR3, the DNA is TGTGCCAGTAGGGGCGGGGAGCTGTTTTTT.

The J gene is TRBJ2-1, the V gene TRBV6-2 or TRBV6-3; TRBD1 agrees at 8 bases. Germline V gene sequence: CDR1 MNHEY, CDR2 SVGEGT. The CDR3 extends over 12 amino acids. V lost 5 bases and J lost 8; bases outside the gene matches: 2. The CDR3 DNA sequence: TGTGCCAGCAGTCGGACAGGGCATGAGCAGTTCTTC. Protein sequence: CASSRTGHEQFF.